The 17 T cell receptor beta chains reported below all come from one sample, sequenced in a study of blood T cell repertoires in COVID-19. This table comes from immunoSEQ multiplex PCR, and its TCRdb copy is limited to in-frame clones, with some not included. The repertoire holds roughly 120,000 clones, roughly nine tenths seen once, with about 3.5% in the top ten. Source material: peripheral blood. All receptors derive from a man between 45 and 60 years old with active COVID-19.

The V gene is TRBV7-6, the J gene TRBJ2-1; 11 bases fit TRBD2. Trimming took 5 bases from V and 1 from J; bases not matched to a gene: 19. Per germline, CDR1 SGHVS and CDR2 FNYEAQ. The CDR3 is made up of 21 amino acids. CDR3 coding DNA: TGTGCCAGCAGCACAACCCCTGGCACTAGCGGGGGCGTGAGGTCCTACAATGAGCAGTTCTTC. Its protein product is CASSTTPGTSGGVRSYNEQFF.

CDR3 loop: CASSSGGQGAIYEQYF. The CDR3 coding sequence is TGTGCCAGCAGCTCGGGGGGCCAGGGGGCGATCTACGAGCAGTACTTC. The chain combines TRBV5-4 with TRBJ2-7; D may be TRBD1 (8 bases). Germline CDR1 and CDR2: SGHNT and YYREEE (reference sequence). V was shortened by 3 bases and J by 3 bases, with 19 bases between the two germline ends. CDR3 length equals 16 residues.

This clone was observed a few times. The chain is built from TRBV6-1 and TRBJ1-1, with D perhaps matching TRBD1 (5 bases). The CDR3 extends over 14 amino acids. Germline V lookup: CDR1 MNHNS, CDR2 SASEGT. V was cut by 3 bases and J by 4 bases, with 12 bases left in between. This CDR3 is CASSEQTESTEAFF. The CDR3 nucleotides are TGTGCCAGCAGTGAGCAGACAGAATCCACTGAAGCTTTCTTT.

This chain connects TRBV5-1 to TRBJ2-1; 8 nucleotides match TRBD1. Per germline, CDR1 SGHRS and CDR2 YFSETQ. The trim removed 4 bases at V and 0 bases at J, leaving 9 bases unmatched. The CDR3 totals 17 residues. The CDR3, as DNA: TGCGCCAGCAGCGCCGCGGGACAGGCCAGCTCCTACAATGAGCAGTTCTTC. It is translated as CASSAAGQASSYNEQFF.

This clone was picked up one time. This chain links TRBV6-2 or TRBV6-3 with TRBJ1-1; D gene unclear. The V gene lost 2 bases and the J gene lost 0 bases, with 7 bases spanning the gap. CDR3 length: 14 residues. Germline loops: CDR1 MNHEY, CDR2 SVGEGT. As DNA, the CDR3 is TGTGCCAGCAGTTACGCTACAGTGAACACTGAAGCTTTCTTT. Translated, it gives CASSYATVNTEAFF.

The chain recombines TRBV5-8 with TRBJ1-1; the match to TRBD1 covers 9 bases. The germline V gene has CDR1 SGHTS and CDR2 YDEGEE. The CDR3 runs to 12 residues. V lost 0 bases and J lost 10; bases outside the gene matches: 1. CDR3 protein: CASSLGGQGAFF. CDR3 nucleotide sequence: TGTGCCAGCAGCTTGGGGGGACAGGGAGCTTTCTTT.

This chain links TRBV27 with TRBJ2-5; perhaps TRBD1 as D (5 bases). The germline V and J ends were trimmed by 5 bases and 5 bases, with 9 bases remaining between them. The CDR3 is made up of 12 amino acids. Germline-derived CDR1 and CDR2 are MNHEY and SMNVEV (reference sequence). The CDR3 sequence is CASSTAGETQYF. The CDR3 DNA reads TGTGCCAGCAGTACCGCAGGGGAGACCCAGTACTTC.

The chain has TRBV3-1 (or the pseudogene TRBV3-2) and TRBJ2-1; weak D call: TRBD2 (6 bases). V lost 3 bases, J lost 10 bases, and 10 bases lay in between. The CDR3 loop spans 12 amino acids. From germline, CDR1 is LGHDT and CDR2 YNNKEL (reference sequence). CDR3 in DNA: TGTGCCAGCAGCCAGGGGACTCCCGAGCAGTTCTTC. This translates into CASSQGTPEQFF.

In this sample, this clone turned up many times. This chain joins TRBV15 and TRBJ2-3, with 7 bases that match TRBD2. V shed 3 bases, J shed 4 bases, and the junction held 10 bases outside the gene matches. Germline CDR1 LNHNV, CDR2 YYDKDF (reference sequence). CDR3 length: 16 amino acids. The chain's CDR3 is CATSSALTGGADTQYF. The CDR3 DNA reads as TGTGCCACCAGCAGCGCGTTAACGGGAGGAGCAGATACGCAGTATTTT.

The chain carries TRBV7-8 and TRBJ2-2; D gene unclear. V lost 3 bases and J lost 5, with 4 bases in between. The CDR3 runs 12 residues. CDR1 SGHVS and CDR2 FQNEAQ come from the germline V gene. The CDR3 nucleotides are TGTGCCAGCAGCTTCCGTACCGGGGAGCTGTTTTTT. Amino acids: CASSFRTGELFF. Combining the CDR3 with reference TRBV7-8 and TRBJ2-2 gives the whole variable domain GAGVSQSPRYKVAKRGQDVALRCDPISGHVSLFWYQQALGQGPEFLTYFQNEAQLDKSGLPSDRFFAERPEGSVSTLKIQRTQQEDSAVYLCASSFRTGELFFGEGSRLTVL.

The chain carries TRBV27 and TRBJ2-1; TRBD1 aligns across 9 bases. This CDR3 is 16 amino acids long. V trimming: 7 bases; J trimming: 1 base; junction bases outside the gene matches: 8. Germline V gene lookup returns CDR1 MNHEY and CDR2 SMNVEV (reference sequence). This chain's CDR3 is CASTSSGTGSYNEQFF. Written as DNA, the CDR3 is TGTGCCAGCACCTCCTCGGGGACAGGGTCCTACAATGAGCAGTTCTTC.

This clone is a singleton in its sample. The chain combines TRBV7-3 with TRBJ2-7; the D gene is possibly TRBD2 (7 bases). CDR3 size: 14 residues. V gave up 5 bases and J gave up 2 bases, with 13 bases separating them. The germline V gene has CDR1 SGHTA and CDR2 FQGTGA. CDR3: CASSPGGGPYEQYF. For the CDR3, the DNA is TGTGCCAGCAGCCCCGGCGGGGGCCCCTACGAGCAGTACTTC.

This clone was seen just once. The chain combines TRBV18 with TRBJ1-6, with D possibly being TRBD1 (5 bases). The CDR3 sequence is 17 residues long. CDR1 is KGHSH, CDR2 LQKENI, per germline. V was cut by 5 bases and J by 0 bases, with 14 bases left in between. DNA for the CDR3: TGTGCCAGCTCATCTCGACAGCTAAGCTCCTATAATTCACCCCTCCACTTT. Its translation: CASSSRQLSSYNSPLHF.

The chain combines TRBV27 with TRBJ1-6, with 8 positions matching TRBD1. Germline CDR1 reads MNHEY; CDR2 reads SMNVEV (reference sequence). This CDR3 is built from 15 residues. With 7 bases clipped from V and 10 bases from J, the junction kept 12 bases outside the gene matches. This chain's CDR3 is CASTSRTGYQSPLHF. Here the CDR3 DNA reads TGTGCCAGCACCTCACGGACAGGGTATCAATCACCCCTCCACTTT.

This clone has just one count. V gene TRBV25-1 combines with J gene TRBJ1-1; D possibly corresponds to TRBD1 (5 bases). Germline CDR1 reads MGHDK; CDR2 reads SYGVNS. The CDR3 is 14 amino acids. V shed 8 bases and J shed 10 bases, with 23 bases lying between them. The CDR3 region is CASAFGDGGTLAFF. CDR3 bases: TGTGCCAGCGCCTTTGGGGACGGGGGGACTTTAGCTTTCTTT.

This rearrangement joins TRBV24-1 to TRBJ1-1, with D unclear. V was shortened by 1 base and J by 1 base, with 3 bases between the two germline ends. The CDR3 is 13 residues long. CDR1 and CDR2 from the germline V gene are KGHDR and SFDVKD. The CDR3 is CATSDFRNTEAFF. The CDR3 DNA reads TGTGCCACCAGTGATTTCCGGAACACTGAAGCTTTCTTT.

Here the CDR3 reads CASSSTGWNQPQHF. DNA of the CDR3: TGTGCCAGCAGCTCAACAGGGTGGAATCAGCCCCAGCATTTT. The V call is TRBV6-5, the J call TRBJ1-5; D is perhaps TRBD1 (6 bases). Germline V gives CDR1 MNHEY, CDR2 SVGAGI. There are 14 residues in the CDR3. V was shortened by 6 bases and J by 4 bases, with 13 bases between the two germline ends.